Listed below are T cell receptor beta chains from one sample, sequenced in a study of blood T cells in healthy people across ages. TCRdb itself ran the 5' RACE reads through MiXCR, one entry per CDR3 protein. This table holds hundreds of thousands of distinct CDR3 sequences, just under 25% found once. In addition, the sample was reused for a study of T cells of mothers and their children.

Sequencing used blood. These receptors were taken from a boy aged 5 to 17 in good health. The CDR3 runs from the conserved cysteine through the conserved F or W. A D gene is named only where the DNA matches it firmly. Size is omitted from some rows. Given values are once, few, many or a class for expanded clones.

D	V	size	J	CDR3	DNA
.	TRBV7-8	.	TRBJ1-6	CASSPTGTQVNSPLHF	TGTGCCAGCAGCCCCACCGGGACACAAGTAAATTCACCCCTCCACTTT
.	TRBV27	.	TRBJ2-7	CASSLWGQGGNEQYF	TGTGCCAGCAGTTTATGGGGCCAGGGTGGTAACGAGCAGTACTTC
TRBD1	TRBV7-2	.	TRBJ1-5	CASSLVGQGVGNQPQHF	TGTGCCAGCAGCTTAGTAGGACAGGGAGTAGGGAATCAGCCCCAGCATTTT
.	TRBV5-4	few	TRBJ2-5	CASSLIEEETQYF	TGTGCCAGCAGCTTGATAGAGGAAGAGACCCAGTACTTC
.	TRBV6-2/TRBV6-3	.	TRBJ1-1	CASSRSFEAFF	TGTGCCAGCAGTCGATCATTCGAAGCTTTCTTT
.	TRBV29-1	few	TRBJ1-2	CSVEDRADGYTF	TGCAGCGTTGAAGATCGGGCGGATGGCTACACCTTC
.	TRBV6-4	few	TRBJ2-3	CASSDSGPVSTDTQYF	TGTGCCAGCAGTGACTCCGGACCAGTCTCCACAGATACGCAGTATTTT
.	TRBV28	.	TRBJ2-7	CASTVRTPAYEQYF	TGTGCCAGCACGGTTCGGACACCTGCCTACGAGCAGTACTTC
.	TRBV12-3/TRBV12-4	few	TRBJ2-7	CASSFLQLSGPSYEQYF	TGTGCCAGCAGTTTCCTACAACTTTCGGGACCCTCCTACGAGCAGTACTTC
.	TRBV3-1	.	TRBJ2-3	CASSQEGPTSQYF	TGTGCCAGCAGCCAAGAAGGCCCAACATCGCAGTATTTT
.	TRBV7-3	.	TRBJ2-1	CASSLFRNNEQFF	TGTGCCAGCAGCTTGTTTCGGAACAATGAGCAGTTCTTC
.	TRBV10-3	.	TRBJ2-7	CAIKTRGHEQYF	TGTGCCATCAAGACTAGGGGCCACGAGCAGTACTTC
.	TRBV7-9	few	TRBJ1-1	CASTGNTEAFF	TGTGCCAGCACGGGGAACACTGAAGCTTTCTTT
.	TRBV4-3	.	TRBJ2-5	CASSQDRGASGQETQYF	TGCGCCAGCAGCCAAGATCGGGGGGCGAGCGGACAAGAGACCCAGTACTTC
TRBD2	TRBV6-5	.	TRBJ2-3	CASSPPEAGGYGTQYF	TGTGCCAGCAGTCCTCCGGAGGCGGGGGGCTACGGTACGCAGTATTTT
.	TRBV27	few	TRBJ1-1	CASSLSPSNTEAFF	TGTGCCAGCAGTTTATCCCCTTCGAACACTGAAGCTTTCTTT